One sample yielded the 15 T cell receptor beta chains listed below, sequenced in a study of blood T cell repertoires in COVID-19. Some clones are missing from TCRdb's copy, which holds only in-frame ones; the method was immunoSEQ multiplex PCR. The data contain approximately 360,000 clones, around 87% of them singletons. The specimen was PBMCs or T cells enriched from blood (not recorded which). Receptors were obtained from a man in his forties in a cohort exposed to, infected with or recovered from COVID-19 (not recorded which).

The rearrangement uses TRBV19 and TRBJ2-2; weak D call: TRBD2 (5 bases). Germline CDR1 and CDR2: LNHDA and SQIVND (reference sequence). V was pared by 3 bases and J by 5 bases, with 10 bases between. CDR3 length: 14 amino acids. CDR3 loop: CASSIYRGTGELFF. The CDR3 DNA follows: TGTGCCAGTAGTATTTACCGGGGTACCGGGGAGCTGTTTTTT.

The V call is TRBV5-1, the J call TRBJ2-5; no clear D gene. There are 13 residues in the CDR3. V dropped 0 bases and J dropped 3 bases, with 6 bases sitting between them. In germline, CDR1 is SGHRS, CDR2 YFSETQ. The CDR3 nucleotides are TGCGCCAGCAGCTTGGTCGCGGAAGAGACCCAGTACTTC. Amino acids: CASSLVAEETQYF. Drawing the rest from reference TRBV5-1 and TRBJ2-5, the complete variable domain is KAGVTQTPRYLIKTRGQQVTLSCSPISGHRSVSWYQQTPGQGLQFLFEYFSETQRNKGNFPGRFSGRQFSNSRSEMNVSTLELGDSALYLCASSLVAEETQYFGPGTRLLVL.

CDR3 in DNA: TGTGCCAGCAAACTACCAGGGGTCTCTGGAAACACCATATATTTT. Amino acid sequence: CASKLPGVSGNTIYF. The chain couples TRBV2 to TRBJ1-3, with D possibly matching TRBD1 (6 bases). Trimming took 7 bases from V and 0 from J, leaving 13 bases between them. CDR1 is SNHLY, CDR2 FYNNEI, per germline. The CDR3 spans 15 residues.

V gene TRBV2 combines with J gene TRBJ2-1, with 11 bases fitting TRBD1. Germline-derived CDR1 and CDR2 are SNHLY and FYNNEI. This CDR3 is 14 amino acids long. Germline trimming cut 6 bases from V and 6 bases from J; bases unmatched to any gene: 4. CDR3 DNA sequence: TGTGCCAGCAGCGGACAGGGGGCAATCAATGAGCAGTTCTTC. It codes for CASSGQGAINEQFF.

Comments on this clone: This specimen includes other DNA sequences encoding the same CDR3. The V call is TRBV7-2, the J call TRBJ2-1, with 9 bases fitting TRBD2. Germline trimming cut 1 base from V and 6 bases from J; bases unmatched to any gene: 4. The V gene's germline CDR1 is SGHTA and CDR2 FQGNSA. The CDR3 extends over 15 amino acids. The CDR3 sequence: CASSLVSSGSNEQFF. In nucleotides, the CDR3 is TGTGCCAGCAGCTTAGTGAGTAGCGGGAGCAATGAGCAGTTCTTC.

This clone has a handful of counts. The chain has TRBV13 and TRBJ2-7; D might be TRBD2 (6 bases). The CDR3 extends over 13 amino acids. Germline V gene data show CDR1 as PRHDT and CDR2 as FYEKMQ (reference sequence). V lost 1 base and J lost 3, with 7 bases in between. CDR3 sequence: CASSLATSYEQYF. The CDR3, as DNA: TGTGCCAGCAGCTTAGCGACTAGCTACGAGCAGTACTTC.

CDR3 DNA: TGTGCCAGTAGTATAGTTCAGGGAGGCTACACCTTC. The encoded protein is CASSIVQGGYTF. The chain uses TRBV19 and TRBJ1-2, with a possible D match to TRBD1 (5 bases). This CDR3 contains 12 residues. Germline V gene sequence: CDR1 LNHDA, CDR2 SQIVND (reference sequence). V was cut by 1 base and J by 8 bases, with 8 bases left in between. Filled out from reference TRBV19 and TRBJ1-2, the complete variable domain reads DGGITQSPKYLFRKEGQNVTLSCEQNLNHDAMYWYRQDPGQGLRLIYYSQIVNDFQKGDIAEGYSVSREKKESFPLTVTSAQKNPTAFYLCASSIVQGGYTFGSGTRLTVV.

The DNA for the CDR3 is TGCGCCAGCAGCTTTGGACAGAACTCCTATAATTCACCCCTCCACTTT. Protein product: CASSFGQNSYNSPLHF. V is TRBV5-1 and J is TRBJ1-6, with a weak D call TRBD1 (6 bases). The CDR3 covers 16 residues. The germline gives CDR1 SGHRS, CDR2 YFSETQ. Trimming pared 2 bases from V and 0 bases from J, leaving 9 bases between.

The CDR3 here is CASNTRTGYNSPLHF. The CDR3 DNA reads TGTGCCAGTAATACTCGGACAGGGTATAATTCACCCCTCCACTTT. The genes are TRBV19 and TRBJ1-6, with 8 bases identical to TRBD1. CDR1 and CDR2 from the germline V gene are LNHDA and SQIVND (reference sequence). This CDR3 has 15 amino acids. Trimming at V came to 7 bases and at J to 4 bases, leaving 6 bases not matched to a gene.

This clone was picked up one time. The chain recombines TRBV28 with TRBJ2-7, with 9 bases matching TRBD2. The V gene end was trimmed by 7 bases and the J gene end by 2 bases; junction bases not matched to a gene: 6. The CDR3 extends over 14 amino acids. CDR1 MDHEN and CDR2 SYDVKM come from the germline V gene. CDR3 sequence: CASTGVAGAYEQYF. The CDR3 DNA is TGTGCCAGCACGGGAGTAGCGGGGGCCTACGAGCAGTACTTC.

In nucleotides, the CDR3 is TGTGCCAGCAGCCAAGAGTCTAGCGGGGAGAAGCAGTTCTTC. It specifies CASSQESSGEKQFF. The gene calls are TRBV4-2 and TRBJ2-1, with 9 bases that match TRBD2. With V trimmed by 0 bases and J by 11 bases, 5 bases remained unmatched. This CDR3 has 14 amino acids. Germline V gene sequence: CDR1 LGHNA, CDR2 YNFKEQ.

This chain joins TRBV18 and TRBJ1-3; D gene ambiguous. Trimming cost V 0 bases and J 0 bases, with 12 bases left between them. The CDR3 runs to 17 residues. CDR1 KGHSH and CDR2 LQKENI come from the germline V gene. This chain's CDR3 is CASSPPSQDRSGNTIYF. In nucleotides, the CDR3 is TGTGCCAGCTCACCACCGAGTCAGGATCGCTCTGGAAACACCATATATTTT. Looking up the rest from reference TRBV18 and TRBJ1-3 gives the full variable domain: NAGVMQNPRHLVRRRGQEARLRCSPMKGHSHVYWYRQLPEEGLKFMVYLQKENIIDESGMPKERFSAEFPKEGPSILRIQQVVRGDSAAYFCASSPPSQDRSGNTIYFGEGSWLTVV.

With respect to this clone: Other DNA sequences in this specimen translate into the identical CDR3. This rearrangement joins TRBV24-1 to TRBJ1-2; 7 nucleotides match TRBD1. CDR3 length equals 13 residues. Looked up from germline, CDR1 is KGHDR and CDR2 is SFDVKD. V was pared by 5 bases and J by 5 bases, with 4 bases of the junction left unmatched. CDR3 bases: TGTGCCACCAGTGTGGGACAGAATTATGGCTACACCTTC. It codes for CATSVGQNYGYTF.

This clone has ten or more counts. Other DNA sequences in the same sample also yield this CDR3. The gene calls are TRBV11-2 and TRBJ2-7; the D gene is possibly TRBD1 (6 bases). V was clipped by 3 bases and J by 0 bases, with 9 bases between them. CDR1 SGHAT and CDR2 FQNNGV come from the germline V gene. The CDR3 covers 14 residues. In DNA, the CDR3 is TGTGCCAGCAGCTTTGGGGACAACTCCTACGAGCAGTACTTC. Protein product: CASSFGDNSYEQYF.

The rearrangement joins TRBV5-6 to TRBJ2-7, with D unclear. Germline V gives CDR1 SGHDT, CDR2 YYEEEE. The CDR3 covers 14 residues. V was trimmed by 0 bases and J by 2 bases, leaving 9 bases between them. CDR3: CASSLGGKTYEQYF. In nucleotides, the CDR3 is TGTGCCAGCAGCTTGGGTGGCAAAACCTACGAGCAGTACTTC.